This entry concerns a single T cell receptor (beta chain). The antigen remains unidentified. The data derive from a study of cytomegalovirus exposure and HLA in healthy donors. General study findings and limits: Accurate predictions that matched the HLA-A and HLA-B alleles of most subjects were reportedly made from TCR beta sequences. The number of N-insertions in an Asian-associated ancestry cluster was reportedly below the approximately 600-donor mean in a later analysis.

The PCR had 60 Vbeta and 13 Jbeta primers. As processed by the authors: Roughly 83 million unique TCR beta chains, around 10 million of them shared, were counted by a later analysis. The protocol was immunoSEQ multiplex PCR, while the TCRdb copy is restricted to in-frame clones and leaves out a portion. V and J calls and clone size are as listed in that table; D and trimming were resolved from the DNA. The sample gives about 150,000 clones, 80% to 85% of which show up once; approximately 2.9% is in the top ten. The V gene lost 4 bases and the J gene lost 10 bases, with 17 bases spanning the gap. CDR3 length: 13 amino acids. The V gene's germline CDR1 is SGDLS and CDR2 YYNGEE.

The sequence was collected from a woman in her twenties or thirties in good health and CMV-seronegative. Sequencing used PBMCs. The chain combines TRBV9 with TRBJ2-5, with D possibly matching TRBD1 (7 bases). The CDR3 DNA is TGTGCCAGCAGCCCGACTACTCAGGGGGGCCAGTACTTC. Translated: CASSPTTQGGQYF.